The clone carrying this TCR beta chain was observed a handful of times. Its antigen remains unidentified. This specimen belongs to a study of T-cell reconstitution after alpha-beta-depleted transplantation in children. Whole-study results and caveats: By one year post-transplant, T-cell counts and diversity largely arose from T cells that were newly produced. Day-60 TCRbeta diversity that was high in some patients was derived from surviving recipient T cells and thymic progenitors.

Using unique molecular identifiers, the investigators prepared the TCRbeta library. TCRdb re-called the PCR reads through MiXCR, storing one row per CDR3 protein. The table includes around 960,000 distinct CDR3 sequences, about 29% detected once. The length of the CDR3 is 14 residues. The junction had 8 bases not matched to a gene; V was cut back by 6 bases and J by 5 bases. The germline CDR1 and CDR2 sequences are MNHNS and SASEGT. The material was PBMCs, mostly from graft donor cells, obtained 360 days after TCRalphabeta/CD19-depleted stem cell transplant. The rearrangement links TRBV6-1 to TRBJ2-7; 9 bases fit TRBD1. The source of this sequence is a boy under three years old who had a stem cell transplant for SCID, so the T cells may come from the graft donor. The CDR3 loop is CASRATGGWNEQYF. As DNA, the CDR3 is TGTGCCAGCAGGGCAACAGGGGGCTGGAACGAGCAGTACTTC.